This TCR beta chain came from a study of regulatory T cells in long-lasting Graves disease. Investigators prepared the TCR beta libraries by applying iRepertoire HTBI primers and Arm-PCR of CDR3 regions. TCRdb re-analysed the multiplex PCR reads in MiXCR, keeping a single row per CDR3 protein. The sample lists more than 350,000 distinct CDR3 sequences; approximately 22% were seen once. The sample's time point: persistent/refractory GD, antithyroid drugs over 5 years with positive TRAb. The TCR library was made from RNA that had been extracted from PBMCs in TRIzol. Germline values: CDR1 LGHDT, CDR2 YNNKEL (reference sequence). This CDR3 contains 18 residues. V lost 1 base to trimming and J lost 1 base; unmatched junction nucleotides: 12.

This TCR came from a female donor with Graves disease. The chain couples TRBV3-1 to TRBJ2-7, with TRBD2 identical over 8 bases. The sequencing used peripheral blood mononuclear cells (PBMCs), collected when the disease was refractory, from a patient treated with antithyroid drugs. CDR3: CASSQGPSGLLRSYEQYF. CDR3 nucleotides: TGTGCCAGCAGCCAAGGGCCTAGCGGGTTGCTAAGGTCCTACGAGCAGTACTTC.